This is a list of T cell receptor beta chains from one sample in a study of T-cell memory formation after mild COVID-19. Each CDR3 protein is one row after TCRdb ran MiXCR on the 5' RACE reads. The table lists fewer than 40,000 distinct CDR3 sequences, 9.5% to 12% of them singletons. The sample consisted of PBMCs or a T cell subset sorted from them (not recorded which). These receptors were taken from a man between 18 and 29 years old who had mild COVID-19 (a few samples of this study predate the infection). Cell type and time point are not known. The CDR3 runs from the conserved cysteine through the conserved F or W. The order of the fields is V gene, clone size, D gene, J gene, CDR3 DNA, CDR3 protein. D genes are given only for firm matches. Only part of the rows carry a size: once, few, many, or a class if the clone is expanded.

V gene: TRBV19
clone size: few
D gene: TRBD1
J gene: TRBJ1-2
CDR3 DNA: TGTGCCAGTAGTAGACCGACAGGGGATCGCTATGGCTACACCTTC
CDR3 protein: CASSRPTGDRYGYTF

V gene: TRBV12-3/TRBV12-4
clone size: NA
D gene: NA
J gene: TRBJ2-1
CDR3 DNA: TGTGCCAGCAGCTTTCAGCACTCTGGCAATGAGCAGTTCTTC
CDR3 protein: CASSFQHSGNEQFF

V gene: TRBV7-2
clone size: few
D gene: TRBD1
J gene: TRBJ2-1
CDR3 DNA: TGTGCCAGCAGCCCGACCGCTACAGGGGATACTGAGCAGTTCTTC
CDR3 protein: CASSPTATGDTEQFF

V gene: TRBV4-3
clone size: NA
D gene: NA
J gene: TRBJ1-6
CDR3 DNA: TGCGCCAGCAGCCAAGAGACAGGACGTTCACCCCTCCACTTT
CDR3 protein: CASSQETGRSPLHF

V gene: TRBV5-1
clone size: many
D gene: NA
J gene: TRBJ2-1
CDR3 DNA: TGCGCCAGCAGCTTGTGGGGGGAGCAGTTCTTC
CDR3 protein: CASSLWGEQFF

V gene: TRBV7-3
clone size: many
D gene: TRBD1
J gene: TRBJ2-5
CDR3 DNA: TGTGCCAGCAGCTTAATTTCAGGGGGCCGGGGAGAGACCCAGTACTTC
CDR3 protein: CASSLISGGRGETQYF

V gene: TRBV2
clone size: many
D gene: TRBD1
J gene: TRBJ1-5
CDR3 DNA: TGTGCCACAAGGACAGGGTATGTGGATCAGCCCCAGCATTTT
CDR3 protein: CATRTGYVDQPQHF

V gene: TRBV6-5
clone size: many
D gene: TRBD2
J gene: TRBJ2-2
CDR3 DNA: TGTGCCAGCAGAGGCGGACTAGCGGGGGGGCCGTATATGGCCGGGGAGCTGTTTTTT
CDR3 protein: CASRGGLAGGPYMAGELFF

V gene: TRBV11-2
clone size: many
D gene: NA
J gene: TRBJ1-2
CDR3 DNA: TGTGCCAGCAGCCTACCGGGGGGGTTTGATGGCTACACCTTC
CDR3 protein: CASSLPGGFDGYTF

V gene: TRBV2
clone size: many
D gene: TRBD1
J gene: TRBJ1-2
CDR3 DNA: TGTGCCAGCCAAGACAGGGCGGGTGGCTACACCTTC
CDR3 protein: CASQDRAGGYTF

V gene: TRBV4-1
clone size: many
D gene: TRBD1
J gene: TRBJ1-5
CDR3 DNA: TGCGCCAGCAGCCAGCCAGACAGGGGACGAAATCAGCCCCAGCATTTT
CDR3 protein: CASSQPDRGRNQPQHF

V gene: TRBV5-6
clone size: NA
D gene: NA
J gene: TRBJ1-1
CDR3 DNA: TGTGCCAGCAGCTTGGGTCCAGCCATACGGAGTGGTGAAGCTTTCTTT
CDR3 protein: CASSLGPAIRSGEAFF

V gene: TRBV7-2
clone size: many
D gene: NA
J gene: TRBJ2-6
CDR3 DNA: TGTGCCAGCAGCGAACTATCTGGGGCCAACGTCCTGACTTTC
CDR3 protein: CASSELSGANVLTF

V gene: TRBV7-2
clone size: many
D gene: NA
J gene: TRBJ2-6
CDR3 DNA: TGTGCCAGCAGCTTAAGCACCTCTGGGGCCAACGTCCTGACTTTC
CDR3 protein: CASSLSTSGANVLTF

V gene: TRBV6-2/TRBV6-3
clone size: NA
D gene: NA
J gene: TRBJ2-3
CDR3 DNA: TGTGCCAGCAGTCGGGGGCAAACCAATACAGATACGCAGTATTTT
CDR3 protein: CASSRGQTNTDTQYF

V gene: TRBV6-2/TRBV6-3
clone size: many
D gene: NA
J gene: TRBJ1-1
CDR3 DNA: TGTGCCAGCGGTGAGTGGAACACTGAAGCTTTCTTT
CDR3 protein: CASGEWNTEAFF

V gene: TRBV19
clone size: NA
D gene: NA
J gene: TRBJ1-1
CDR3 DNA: TGTGCCAGTACCCACAGGGAGGGAGCTTTCTTT
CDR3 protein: CASTHREGAFF

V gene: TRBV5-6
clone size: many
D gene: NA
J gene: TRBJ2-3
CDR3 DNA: TGTGCCAGCAGCGACACAGGGAGAGATACGCAGTATTTT
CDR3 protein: CASSDTGRDTQYF

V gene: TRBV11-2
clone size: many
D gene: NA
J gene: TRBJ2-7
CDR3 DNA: TGTGCCAGCAGCCGTGGCGGGGTTAGCTCCTACGAGCAGTACTTC
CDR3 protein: CASSRGGVSSYEQYF

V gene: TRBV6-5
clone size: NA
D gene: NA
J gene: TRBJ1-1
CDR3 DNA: TGTGCCAGCAGTTACTCGCCCACCCTCCCGTTGAAAGCTTTCTTT
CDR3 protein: CASSYSPTLPLKAFF

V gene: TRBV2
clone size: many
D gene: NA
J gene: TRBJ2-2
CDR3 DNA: TGTGCCAGCACCTATGGGTCCCACACCGGGGAGCTGTTTTTT
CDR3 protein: CASTYGSHTGELFF

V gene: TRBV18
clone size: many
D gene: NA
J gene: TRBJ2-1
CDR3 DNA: TGTGCCAGCTCATCACGGACGGGAACCTACAATGAGCAGTTCTTC
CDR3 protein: CASSSRTGTYNEQFF

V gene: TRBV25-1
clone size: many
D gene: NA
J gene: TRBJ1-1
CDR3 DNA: TGTGCCAGCAGTGATAGAATGGGACAACCGAACACTGAAGCTTTCTTT
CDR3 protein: CASSDRMGQPNTEAFF

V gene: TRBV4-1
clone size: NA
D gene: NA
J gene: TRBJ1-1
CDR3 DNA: TGCGCCAGCAGCTACACAGGGCTGAACACTGAAGCTTTCTTT
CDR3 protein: CASSYTGLNTEAFF

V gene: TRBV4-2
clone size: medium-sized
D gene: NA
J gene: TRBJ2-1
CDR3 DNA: TGTGCCAGCAGCCAAGGAGGGGACGGCGATGAGCAGTTCTTC
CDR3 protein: CASSQGGDGDEQFF

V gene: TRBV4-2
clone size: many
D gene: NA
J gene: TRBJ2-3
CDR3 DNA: TGTGCCAGCAGCCAAGTCGGGGCGGGACGTTTGACAGATACGCAGTATTTT
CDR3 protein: CASSQVGAGRLTDTQYF

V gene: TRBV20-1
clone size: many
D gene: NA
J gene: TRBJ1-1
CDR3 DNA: TGCAGTGCTAGCCATACGGACAGCTTGGGGACTGAAGCTTTCTTT
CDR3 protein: CSASHTDSLGTEAFF

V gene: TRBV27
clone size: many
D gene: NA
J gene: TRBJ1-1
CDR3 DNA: TGTGCCAGCAGTTTATTTTTTGGGGGCACGGCTTTCTTT
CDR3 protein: CASSLFFGGTAFF

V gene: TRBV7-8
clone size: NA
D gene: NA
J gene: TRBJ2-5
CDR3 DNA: TGTGCCAGCAGCCGCGGATGGGGGGCGGGACAAGAGACCCAGTACTTC
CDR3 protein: CASSRGWGAGQETQYF

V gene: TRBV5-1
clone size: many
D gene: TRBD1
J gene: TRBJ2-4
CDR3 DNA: TGCGCCAGCAGCTTGGGGGACAGCGATATAGCCAAAAACATTCAGTACTTC
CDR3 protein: CASSLGDSDIAKNIQYF

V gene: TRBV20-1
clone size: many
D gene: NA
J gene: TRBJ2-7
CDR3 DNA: TGCAGTGCTAAAAGAGGGTTTAACTACGAGCAGTACTTC
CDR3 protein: CSAKRGFNYEQYF

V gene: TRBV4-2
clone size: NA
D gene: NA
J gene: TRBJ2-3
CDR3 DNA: TGTGCCAGCAGCCGTGGGAGCTACGCCACAGATACGCAGTATTTT
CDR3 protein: CASSRGSYATDTQYF

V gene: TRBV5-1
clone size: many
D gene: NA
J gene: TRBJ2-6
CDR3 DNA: TGCGCCAGCAGCTTCATCGCCGGAGCGGGCTCTGGGGCCAACGTCCTGACTTTC
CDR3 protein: CASSFIAGAGSGANVLTF

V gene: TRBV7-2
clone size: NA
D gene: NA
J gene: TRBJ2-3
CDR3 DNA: TGTGCCAGCAGCTTGTATGTAACGTCTAGCACAGATACGCAGTATTTT
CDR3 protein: CASSLYVTSSTDTQYF

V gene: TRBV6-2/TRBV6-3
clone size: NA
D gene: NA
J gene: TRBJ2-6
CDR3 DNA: TGTGCCAGCAGTTACTTTTCAGGGAAAGTTGCTGGGGCCAACGTCCTGACTTTC
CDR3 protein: CASSYFSGKVAGANVLTF

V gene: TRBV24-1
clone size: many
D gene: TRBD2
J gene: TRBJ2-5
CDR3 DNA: TGTGCCACCAGTGATAAACAATATGGGGGGGTCGAGAACAATGGGGAGACCCAGTACTTC
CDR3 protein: CATSDKQYGGVENNGETQYF

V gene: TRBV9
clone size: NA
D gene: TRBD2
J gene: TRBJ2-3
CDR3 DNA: TGTGCCAGCAGCGTCGACCTCCGGGGGGGGGCCCCAGATACGCAGTATTTT
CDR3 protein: CASSVDLRGGAPDTQYF